The clone carrying this TCR beta chain was recorded at least ten times. Its antigen is as yet unknown. This entry comes from a study of read filtering for tumor transcriptome and immune sequencing. Across the study: Patients were around 17 male and roughly 15 female, mean age roughly 68 years, range roughly 47 to 85. The study's findings and limits: Compared with RNA-seq, IR-seq gave much higher clonotype depth and reliability. The sorted CD138-negative fraction was a mixed bone marrow immune population, not purified T cells. IR-seq and RNA-seq agreed better without single-read clonotypes.

The library was built from about 400 ng RNA with molecular barcoded adaptors for alpha/delta and beta/gamma chains. TCRdb itself ran the reads through MiXCR, one entry per CDR3 protein. The sample lists around 130,000 distinct CDR3 sequences, around 14% occurring once. CDR1 LNHDA and CDR2 SQIVND come from the germline V gene (reference sequence). Trimming removed 9 bases at V and 3 bases at J, with 14 bases between. This CDR3 spans 14 amino acids. The chain has TRBV19 and TRBJ2-2; tentative D call: TRBD2 (5 bases). This receptor was taken from a donor at least 40 years old with multiple myeloma. The sample consisted of a population of CD138-negative cells sorted from bone marrow. The CDR3 DNA reads TGTGCCAGAGATCGGGGTCCCTACACCGGGGAGCTGTTTTTT. Its translation is CARDRGPYTGELFF.